The T cell receptor (beta chain) described here comes from a study of blood T cell repertoires in COVID-19. Study-wide background: Italy, Spain and the United States were the sources of the convalescent and acute COVID-19 samples. The cDNA or gDNA used as material had been derived from T cells, B-cell-depleted T cells, or PBMCs.

Per the original methods: Estimates of nucleated cell counts were drawn from the amplification of reference gene primers. Repertoires were generated with immunoSEQ multiplex PCR, while TCRdb's copy carries only in-frame clones and drops some. From that table come the V and J calls and clone size; the DNA was used to work out D and trimming. This sample has more than 150,000 clones, with around 86% found just once. V lost 4 bases to trimming and J lost 0 bases; unmatched junction nucleotides: 2. The CDR3 spans 16 residues. The germline CDR1 and CDR2 sequences are SNHLY and FYNNEI. The V and J genes are TRBV2 and TRBJ2-5; 13 bases are shared with TRBD2. The sequenced sample was peripheral blood. The receptor was derived from a young man with acute or convalescent COVID-19. Here the CDR3 DNA reads TGTGCCAGCAGTGGGACTAGCGGGGGCAACCAAGAGACCCAGTACTTC. This sequence encodes CASSGTSGGNQETQYF.